The rows below give T cell receptor beta chains drawn from one sample of a study of blood T cell repertoires in COVID-19. The method was immunoSEQ multiplex PCR; TCRdb's version includes in-frame clones alone and lacks a portion of them. This sample has approximately 220,000 clones, with under 90% found just once. The source material was PBMCs or T cells enriched from blood (not recorded which). The receptors shown here come from a woman in her thirties with acute COVID-19. Each CDR3 is given with its conserved first and last residue. A D gene is named only where the DNA matches it firmly. Not every row has a clone size; where given, it reads once, few, many or a size class.

TGTGCCAGCAGCGAGGTAGGGAACACTGAAGCTTTCTTT,CASSEVGNTEAFF,13,-,TRBV27,TRBJ1-1,-
TGTGCCAGCAGCAACGGACAGGGGGTCCACCAAGAGACCCAGTACTTC,CASSNGQGVHQETQYF,16,-,TRBV11-2,TRBJ2-5,TRBD1
TGTGCCAGCTCACCAGGGCCCGGGGGTTGGCAGTACTTC,CASSPGPGGWQYF,13,once,TRBV18,TRBJ2-5,-
TGCGCCAGCAGTCCCGACAGGGGCGGTGGCTACACCTTC,CASSPDRGGGYTF,13,-,TRBV10-1,TRBJ1-2,TRBD1
TGTGCCAGCAGCCCTGGGGGGGGCGCCCATGGCTACACCTTC,CASSPGGGAHGYTF,14,-,TRBV7-2,TRBJ1-2,-
TGTGCCAGCTCGCCGAACAGGGACCCTAACTATGGCTACACCTTC,CASSPNRDPNYGYTF,15,-,TRBV18,TRBJ1-2,-
TGTGCCAGCAGTGAAGCGGGGGGGAGCGGAGAAAAACTGTTTTTT,CASSEAGGSGEKLFF,15,-,TRBV6-1,TRBJ1-4,-
TGTGCCTGGAGCTCAGGGAACACTGAAGCTTTCTTT,CAWSSGNTEAFF,12,-,TRBV30,TRBJ1-1,-
TGCGCCAGCAGCCAAGAAAATTCGGTTTACGAGCAGTACTTC,CASSQENSVYEQYF,14,-,TRBV4-3,TRBJ2-7,-
TGCGCCAGCAGCTACGAACCGACAGGGGATGGAACCGGGGAGCTGTTTTTT,CASSYEPTGDGTGELFF,17,-,TRBV5-1,TRBJ2-2,TRBD1
TGTGCCAGCAGGGAAAGCGGGAGCTCCTACAATGAGCAGTTCTTC,CASRESGSSYNEQFF,15,-,TRBV2,TRBJ2-1,TRBD2
TGTGCCAGCAGCTCAAACCGGGACAGAACCTACGAGCAGTACTTC,CASSSNRDRTYEQYF,15,-,TRBV7-9,TRBJ2-7,TRBD1
TGTGCCAGTAGTATAGGTGGCTCCACCTACGAGCAGTACTTC,CASSIGGSTYEQYF,14,once,TRBV19,TRBJ2-7,-
TGTGCCAGCAGCCGCACCGGGACTAGTTACAATGAGCAGTTCTTC,CASSRTGTSYNEQFF,15,-,TRBV9,TRBJ2-1,TRBD2
TGTGCCAGCGCCGGGACAGTGAATTCACCCCTCCACTTT,CASAGTVNSPLHF,13,-,TRBV2,TRBJ1-6,TRBD1
TGCGCCAACAGCTTTACAACAGGGGGTGTTGCTTCGTCTGGGGCCAACGTCCTGACTTTC,CANSFTTGGVASSGANVLTF,20,-,TRBV5-1,TRBJ2-6,TRBD1
TGTGCCAGCTCACCTTTGCCGGGACTAGCTTCCTACGAGCAGTACTTC,CASSPLPGLASYEQYF,16,-,TRBV18,TRBJ2-7,TRBD2
TGTGCCAGCAGCCTATTAGGGGGCACTGAAGCTTTCTTT,CASSLLGGTEAFF,13,few,TRBV7-2,TRBJ1-1,-
TGTGCCAGCAGTCTACAGCTCTATGGCTACACCTTC,CASSLQLYGYTF,12,-,TRBV3-1/TRBV3-2,TRBJ1-2,-
TGTGCCAGCAGTTACTCCGAGGGCCACAATCAGCCCCAGCATTTT,CASSYSEGHNQPQHF,15,once,TRBV6-5,TRBJ1-5,-
TGCGCCAGCAGTGCGACAGGGGAGAACACTGAAGCTTTCTTT,CASSATGENTEAFF,14,few,TRBV5-1,TRBJ1-1,TRBD1
TGTGCCAGCAGCTCGCTGCAGGGGCGAGGTGAAAAACTGTTTTTT,CASSSLQGRGEKLFF,15,-,TRBV11-2,TRBJ1-4,-
TGTGCCACCAGTGCGAGGGCCCCGGGCACCGGGGAGCTGTTTTTT,CATSARAPGTGELFF,15,-,TRBV24-1,TRBJ2-2,-
TGTGCCAGCAGCCCCCGCCCCAAGCGGGGGGGGGCAGATACGCAGTATTTT,CASSPRPKRGGADTQYF,17,-,TRBV7-9,TRBJ2-3,TRBD2
TGTGCCAGTAGTATAGTACCCCTACGAGAGCAGTACTTC,CASSIVPLREQYF,13,-,TRBV19,TRBJ2-7,-
TGTGCCAGCAGTGATGGTAGACTAGCCGGGGAGCTGTTTTTT,CASSDGRLAGELFF,14,-,TRBV6-1,TRBJ2-2,-
TGTGCCAGCAGCTTGGCCATTTTCGGGACAGAGAACACTGAAGCTTTCTTT,CASSLAIFGTENTEAFF,17,-,TRBV5-6,TRBJ1-1,TRBD1